These T cell receptor beta chains were read from a single sample in a study of T cells after yellow fever vaccination. TCRdb ran MiXCR on the 5' RACE reads and lists one entry per CDR3 protein. The top ten hold roughly 3.4% of the sample, which has some 240,000 distinct CDR3 sequences, about 5% seen once. Sample: CD4+ T cells sorted from PBMCs, taken on the day of the yellow fever booster vaccination. These receptors originate from a man aged 18 to 30 who received the YFV17D yellow fever vaccine. The CDR3 runs from the conserved cysteine through the conserved F or W. The D gene is left open where the match is weak. Where a row states a size, it is once, few, many or the class of an expanded clone; other rows omit it.

clone size,V gene,D gene,J gene,CDR3 protein,CDR3 DNA
many,TRBV6-1,-,TRBJ2-2,CASSGQPWGAGELFF,TGTGCCAGCAGTGGGCAACCCTGGGGGGCCGGGGAGCTGTTTTTT
few,TRBV9,-,TRBJ1-1,CASSAQEWTEAFF,TGTGCCAGCAGCGCTCAAGAGTGGACTGAAGCTTTCTTT
few,TRBV7-2,-,TRBJ2-1,CASSFDITEQFF,TGTGCCAGCAGCTTCGACATCACCGAGCAGTTCTTC
-,TRBV9,-,TRBJ2-1,CASSVGTPNNEQFF,TGTGCCAGCAGCGTCGGGACACCCAACAATGAGCAGTTCTTC
many,TRBV11-2,TRBD1,TRBJ1-1,CASSLVGQENTEAFF,TGTGCCAGCAGCCTCGTCGGACAGGAGAACACTGAAGCTTTCTTT
-,TRBV29-1,-,TRBJ1-3,CSVVVQTSGNTIYF,TGCAGCGTTGTCGTCCAAACCTCTGGAAACACCATATATTTT
many,TRBV5-1,TRBD1,TRBJ2-7,CASSFSRDSSYEQYF,TGCGCCAGCAGCTTTAGTAGGGACAGTTCCTACGAGCAGTACTTC
many,TRBV6-1,-,TRBJ2-5,CASRRGPQETQYF,TGTGCCAGCAGGCGGGGTCCGCAAGAGACCCAGTACTTC
few,TRBV20-1,TRBD1,TRBJ1-2,CSANVDRVGYGYTF,TGCAGTGCCAACGTAGACAGGGTTGGGTATGGCTACACCTTC
many,TRBV7-8,-,TRBJ1-5,CASSLDRTSNQPQHF,TGTGCCAGCAGCTTAGACAGGACTAGCAATCAGCCCCAGCATTTT
few,TRBV6-2/TRBV6-3,TRBD1,TRBJ2-1,CASRTGQGHPEQFF,TGTGCCAGCAGAACGGGACAGGGTCATCCTGAGCAGTTCTTC
-,TRBV7-2,-,TRBJ1-2,CASSPGVGNYGYTF,TGTGCCAGCAGCCCAGGGGTTGGGAACTATGGCTACACCTTC
few,TRBV19,-,TRBJ1-6,CASSGRGNSPLHF,TGTGCCAGTAGTGGCAGGGGAAATTCACCCCTCCACTTT
-,TRBV2,-,TRBJ2-5,CASSDQTQGTQYF,TGTGCCAGCAGTGACCAAACTCAGGGGACCCAGTACTTC
-,TRBV6-4,-,TRBJ2-3,CASSVSSGTDTQYF,TGTGCCAGCAGTGTAAGTAGCGGCACAGATACGCAGTATTTT
-,TRBV23-1,TRBD2,TRBJ2-5,CASRPKRGRGWGRETQYF,TGCGCCAGCAGGCCGAAGCGGGGGCGCGGGTGGGGTAGAGAGACCCAGTACTTC
few,TRBV7-2,-,TRBJ1-2,CASSPLDGYTF,TGTGCCAGCAGCCCTCTCGATGGCTACACCTTC
-,TRBV4-1,-,TRBJ2-2,CASRSYGGLNTGELFF,TGCGCCAGCAGGAGTTATGGGGGGCTCAACACCGGGGAGCTGTTTTTT
-,TRBV9,TRBD1,TRBJ1-1,CASSVVRQGNTEAFF,TGTGCCAGCAGCGTAGTGAGACAGGGGAACACTGAAGCTTTCTTT
few,TRBV18,-,TRBJ1-4,CASSQQTTSGEKLFF,TGTGCCAGCTCACAACAGACCACCTCCGGGGAAAAACTGTTTTTT
many,TRBV10-3,-,TRBJ1-1,CAISPARGTEAFF,TGTGCCATCAGTCCAGCGAGGGGGACTGAAGCTTTCTTT
few,TRBV27,-,TRBJ2-2,CASNSAQGFTGELFF,TGTGCCAGCAACTCCGCGCAGGGATTCACCGGGGAGCTGTTTTTT
many,TRBV10-3,-,TRBJ1-5,CAISEGRTGHSNQPQHF,TGTGCCATCAGTGAGGGCCGAACAGGGCATAGCAATCAGCCCCAGCATTTT
few,TRBV7-2,-,TRBJ1-3,CASSLRPGSGNTIYF,TGTGCCAGCAGCTTAAGGCCGGGCTCTGGAAACACCATATATTTT
few,TRBV4-2,-,TRBJ2-3,CASSQDRGYGTDTQYF,TGTGCCAGCAGCCAAGATAGGGGGTACGGCACAGATACGCAGTATTTT
few,TRBV5-5,-,TRBJ2-5,CASSLLGGITEETQYF,TGTGCCAGCAGCTTGTTAGGGGGTATAACTGAAGAGACCCAGTACTTC
few,TRBV11-2,TRBD2,TRBJ2-7,CASSSLVGSGGTYEQYF,TGTGCCAGCAGCTCTCTGGTGGGTAGCGGGGGTACCTACGAGCAGTACTTC
once,TRBV6-6,-,TRBJ2-6,CASQDKDSGANVLTF,TGTGCCAGCCAGGACAAGGACTCTGGGGCCAACGTCCTGACTTTC
-,TRBV7-2,-,TRBJ2-1,CASSPSRDNEQFF,TGTGCCAGCAGTCCCAGCAGGGACAATGAGCAGTTCTTC
many,TRBV13,TRBD2,TRBJ2-4,CASSPRGGFSKNIQYF,TGTGCCAGCAGCCCCCGGGGGGGGTTCTCCAAAAACATTCAGTACTTC
-,TRBV10-3,TRBD1,TRBJ2-5,CAISPGQGREETQYF,TGTGCCATCAGCCCGGGACAGGGGAGGGAGGAGACCCAGTACTTC
many,TRBV29-1,TRBD1,TRBJ1-1,CSVFALGTGTEAFF,TGCAGCGTTTTTGCGCTCGGGACAGGCACTGAAGCTTTCTTT
many,TRBV12-3/TRBV12-4,-,TRBJ1-3,CASRRTDLNTIYF,TGTGCCAGCAGACGGACAGACTTAAACACCATATATTTT
many,TRBV9,-,TRBJ2-7,CASSVGEGAYEQYF,TGTGCCAGCAGCGTAGGGGAGGGGGCATACGAGCAGTACTTC
-,TRBV7-2,-,TRBJ1-4,CASSRGRKENEKLFF,TGTGCCAGCAGCAGGGGCCGTAAAGAAAACGAAAAACTGTTTTTT
many,TRBV29-1,-,TRBJ2-5,CSVEEGPQETQYF,TGCAGCGTTGAGGAGGGCCCCCAAGAGACCCAGTACTTC
few,TRBV10-3,TRBD1,TRBJ1-1,CAIRIRQGAVEAFF,TGTGCCATCAGGATACGACAGGGGGCGGTTGAAGCTTTCTTT
few,TRBV25-1,-,TRBJ1-5,CASTDGDSNQPQHF,TGTGCCAGCACGGACGGAGATAGCAATCAGCCCCAGCATTTT
-,TRBV2,-,TRBJ2-2,CASSARGEGTGELFF,TGTGCCAGCAGTGCTCGGGGTGAGGGGACCGGGGAGCTGTTTTTT
-,TRBV10-3,-,TRBJ2-7,CAIGWDRVCYEQYF,TGTGCCATCGGATGGGACCGAGTCTGCTACGAGCAGTACTTC
-,TRBV20-1,-,TRBJ2-5,CSACRGETQYF,TGCAGTGCTTGCAGAGGGGAGACCCAGTACTTC
few,TRBV12-3/TRBV12-4,-,TRBJ2-5,CASTHSKETQYF,TGTGCCAGCACTCATAGTAAGGAGACCCAGTACTTC
-,TRBV6-5,-,TRBJ1-1,CAAGGYTEAFF,TGTGCCGCCGGGGGCTACACTGAAGCTTTCTTT
-,TRBV12-3/TRBV12-4,-,TRBJ1-2,CASSRDGVRDGYTF,TGTGCCAGCAGTAGGGACGGAGTAAGGGATGGCTACACCTTC
many,TRBV29-1,-,TRBJ1-5,CSVSRGTAKGDQPQHF,TGCAGCGTTTCTCGCGGGACCGCGAAGGGGGACCAGCCCCAGCATTTT
few,TRBV23-1,-,TRBJ1-4,CASSQWTTPTLRKLFF,TGCGCCAGCAGTCAATGGACGACACCCACCTTGAGGAAACTGTTTTTT
few,TRBV28,-,TRBJ2-3,CASRGADRDTQYF,TGTGCCAGCAGGGGGGCGGACCGAGATACGCAGTATTTT
many,TRBV2,-,TRBJ2-3,CASSEAQGRFRMQYF,TGTGCCAGCAGTGAAGCGCAGGGTCGTTTCCGTATGCAGTATTTT
few,TRBV7-9,-,TRBJ1-2,CASSLSETGLGYTF,TGTGCCAGCAGCTTAAGTGAAACAGGGCTCGGCTACACCTTC
-,TRBV20-1,TRBD2,TRBJ2-7,CSADTSGPLTYEQYF,TGCAGTGCGGATACTAGCGGGCCGCTAACTTACGAGCAGTACTTC
few,TRBV5-1,-,TRBJ1-2,CASSLASQGSYGYTF,TGCGCCAGCAGCTTGGCCTCGCAGGGGAGCTATGGCTACACCTTC
-,TRBV7-9,TRBD1,TRBJ2-7,CASSLTSGTDNPREQYF,TGTGCCAGCAGCTTGACCTCCGGGACAGACAATCCTAGAGAGCAGTACTTC
many,TRBV6-6,TRBD2,TRBJ2-3,CASSFGLADTQYF,TGTGCCAGCAGTTTCGGACTAGCAGATACGCAGTATTTT
-,TRBV12-3/TRBV12-4,-,TRBJ1-1,CASSLAEWQSEAFF,TGTGCCAGCAGTTTAGCAGAGTGGCAGTCTGAAGCTTTCTTT
many,TRBV28,-,TRBJ2-4,CASRSQGNIQYF,TGTGCCAGCAGATCACAGGGAAACATTCAGTACTTC
many,TRBV7-2,-,TRBJ2-2,CASSARPGAPRGTGELFF,TGTGCCAGCAGCGCCAGACCGGGGGCGCCCCGTGGCACCGGGGAGCTGTTTTTT
many,TRBV3-1,TRBD1,TRBJ1-1,CASSPGTGGHTEAFF,TGTGCCAGCAGCCCCGGGACAGGGGGGCACACTGAAGCTTTCTTT
few,TRBV7-9,-,TRBJ2-5,CASSLTGPLRETQYF,TGTGCCAGCAGCTTAACCGGTCCGCTTAGGGAGACCCAGTACTTC
many,TRBV4-1,-,TRBJ2-3,CASSQAAGTTDTQYF,TGCGCCAGCAGCCAGGCCGCCGGGACTACAGATACGCAGTATTTT